This TCR beta chain appears in the sequencing data of a study of blood T cell repertoires in COVID-19. Across the study: Italy, Spain and the United States were the sources of the convalescent and acute COVID-19 samples. Nucleic acid was either cDNA or gDNA, and it came from T cells, B-cell-depleted T cells, or PBMCs.

This CDR3 spans 15 amino acids. V lost 4 bases and J 8 bases, leaving 17 bases between the germline ends. CDR1 is SNHLY, CDR2 FYNNEI, per germline. Study members were between about 18 and 89 years old and lived in 20 to 30 US regions. As processed by the authors: By means of reference gene primer amplification, nucleated cell counts were estimated. The repertoire was sequenced with immunoSEQ multiplex PCR; TCRdb's copy has only in-frame clones and lacks some. V and J calls plus clone size are reproduced from that table; the DNA served to infer D and trimming. The top ten clones hold 1.4% of a sample with 350,000 to 500,000 clones, approximately 91% of them seen once.

The rearrangement joins TRBV2 to TRBJ2-2, with TRBD2 as a possible D gene (7 bases). The receptor comes from a woman younger than 35 who had been exposed to COVID-19. Sequencing was carried out using PBMCs or T cells enriched from blood (not recorded which). The CDR3 region has the DNA TGTGCCAGCAGTGTTGCGGGGGCCCTAAGGGGGGAGCTGTTTTTT. This codes for CASSVAGALRGELFF. The full variable domain, completed using reference TRBV2 and TRBJ2-2, is EPEVTQTPSHQVTQMGQEVILRCVPISNHLYFYWYRQILGQKVEFLVSFYNNEISEKSEIFDDQFSVERPDGSNFTLKIRSTKLEDSAMYFCASSVAGALRGELFFGEGSRLTVL.